The clone carrying this T cell receptor (beta chain) was seen a few times. Antigen specificity is unknown. These data come from a study of T cell responses to AZD1222 COVID-19 vaccine. Study conclusions and caveats: With two AZD1222 doses given, Spike-specific TCR breadth and depth both rose. Unmutated variant regions are reportedly targeted by nearly half of spike-specific TCRs.

Sequencing was performed with immunoSEQ multiplex PCR; in TCRdb, only in-frame clones are kept and a portion is missing. The sample carries 80,000 to 100,000 clones, 85% to 95% recorded once. The CDR3 runs 16 residues. CDR1 and CDR2 (germline): SGDLS, YYNGEE. Trimming took 0 bases from V and 3 from J; bases not matched to a gene: 6. Sequences were derived from peripheral blood, sampled on day 0 of AZD1222 vaccination. The genes are TRBV9 and TRBJ2-1; 7 bases fit TRBD1. The receptor was derived from an adult in good health. This CDR3 is CASSVAPGQSYNEQFF. In DNA, the CDR3 is TGTGCCAGCAGCGTAGCTCCGGGACAGAGCTACAATGAGCAGTTCTTC.